This T cell receptor (beta chain) was identified in a study of CD8+CD57+ T cells in acquired aplastic anemia. Turning to the study itself: An average of around 3.5 ug of DNA was obtained from sorted CD4+ and CD8+ cells. Whole-study findings and limits: Between patients and controls, CD8+ Simpson's diversity did not vary significantly.

Genomic DNA acted as the template from which TCR beta VDJ combination and CDR3 sequence profiling were carried out. One entry per CDR3 protein, called by TCRdb with MiXCR from the reads. The sample lists about 170,000 distinct CDR3 sequences; around 60% were seen once. V lost 0 bases to trimming and J lost 2 bases, with 8 bases between them. CDR1 and CDR2 from the germline V gene are SGDLS and YYNGEE. The length of the CDR3 is 14 residues. In regard to this clonotype: The antigen remains unidentified.

The sequencing input was sorted CD4+, CD8+, or CD8+CD57+ T cells (not recorded which) from PBMCs. This chain joins TRBV9 and TRBJ2-5, with D unclear. This TCR derives from a human donor in good health. CDR3 protein: CASSVGNGQETQYF. CDR3 coding DNA: TGTGCCAGCAGCGTAGGGAACGGACAAGAGACCCAGTACTTC.